Listed here are 25 T cell receptor beta chains from one sample, sequenced in a study of CD4 T cells in relation to SARS-CoV-2 and coronaviruses. These receptors are not linked to any known antigen. CD4+ T cells from unexposed donors were obtained before the COVID-19 pandemic (2011-2018). After roughly 9 days of culture, CD4+ T cells were isolated. Clones were read by immunoSEQ multiplex PCR, and TCRdb kept only the in-frame ones, dropping some. Of around 28,000 clones listed, about 79% are singletons. The sequenced sample was CD4+ T cells from PBMCs, cultured in vitro. All receptors derive from a human donor in good health.

The chain has TRBV20-1 and TRBJ2-1, with 13 bases fitting TRBD2. The CDR3 covers 17 residues. V was pared by 3 bases and J by 7 bases, with 12 bases of the junction left unmatched. Germline loops: CDR1 DFQATT, CDR2 SNEGSKA (reference sequence). CDR3 residues: CSASSPGLAGARNEQFF. For the CDR3, the DNA is TGCAGTGCTAGTTCCCCCGGACTAGCGGGAGCCAGGAATGAGCAGTTCTTC.

The sample holds a few counts of this clone. The final CDR3 position lacks the conserved phenylalanine or tryptophan, pointing to a likely read error. Because the CDR3's place on the DNA is in doubt, the DNA is left out and the CDR3 is given as listed by TCRdb. The chain is built from TRBV5-1 and TRBJ1-1; the DNA was not used to check the table's D call, TRBD1. The germline CDR1 and CDR2 sequences are SGHRS and YFSETQ. Counting both end residues, the CDR3 totals 10 amino acids. The CDR3 region is CASMEGGQAG.

This clone was observed a handful of times. The J gene is TRBJ1-2, the V gene TRBV2; a weak D match, TRBD1 (6 bases). The CDR3 sequence is 13 residues long. CDR1 SNHLY and CDR2 FYNNEI come from the germline V gene. The V end lost 2 bases, the J end lost 7 bases, and 11 bases lay between the germline ends. CDR3 protein: CASSEFGRGGYTF. Here the CDR3 DNA reads TGTGCCAGCAGTGAATTTGGCAGGGGTGGCTACACCTTC.

The chain recombines TRBV7-9 with TRBJ1-6, with unresolved D. CDR1 is SEHNR, CDR2 FQNEAQ, per germline (reference sequence). The CDR3 totals 12 residues. The V end was cut by 5 bases, the J end by 7 bases, with 6 bases between. The DNA of the CDR3 is TGTGCCAGCAGCCTACCCAATTCACCCCTCCACTTT. Translation: CASSLPNSPLHF.

The chain links TRBV4-2 to TRBJ1-2, with D possibly matching TRBD1 (5 bases). Germline V CDR1 and CDR2: LGHNA, YNFKEQ. Trimming left V 0 bases short and J 4 bases short, with 12 bases between. There are 15 residues in the CDR3. CDR3 sequence: CASSQDGPGIYGYTF. The DNA of the CDR3 is TGTGCCAGCAGCCAAGACGGGCCAGGGATCTATGGCTACACCTTC.

The chain employs TRBV6-1 and TRBJ1-4, with a possible D match to TRBD1 (6 bases). This CDR3 region has 15 residues. V lost 3 bases and J lost 7, with 15 bases in between. Germline CDR1 reads MNHNS; CDR2 reads SASEGT. The CDR3 nucleotides read TGTGCCAGCAGTGACATACAGGGAGTCGGTGAAAAACTGTTTTTT. This gives the protein CASSDIQGVGEKLFF.

This clone was seen only once. This chain joins TRBV28 and TRBJ2-3; TRBD1 matches 7 bases. Germline V gene data show CDR1 as MDHEN and CDR2 as SYDVKM. The CDR3 totals 18 residues. With 3 bases clipped from V and 2 bases from J, the junction kept 14 bases outside the gene matches. CDR3: CASSFPGRQGPPTDTQYF. CDR3 sequence (DNA): TGTGCCAGCAGTTTTCCCGGTCGACAGGGACCCCCCACAGATACGCAGTATTTT.

The rearrangement joins TRBV15 to TRBJ1-1, with 7 bases lining up with TRBD1. Germline V CDR1 and CDR2: LNHNV, YYDKDF (reference sequence). The length of the CDR3 is 13 residues. Trimming cost V 3 bases and J 13 bases; bases outside gene matches: 11. The CDR3 nucleotides read TGTGCCACCAGCAGCCCAGGGGAAACAGGGGTTTTCTTT. Its translation: CATSSPGETGVFF.

V gene TRBV7-9 combines with J gene TRBJ1-5; 9 bases fit TRBD1. The CDR3 spans 15 residues. J gave up 4 bases and V 1 base, and 2 bases lay outside the gene matches. Germline lookup yields CDR1 SEHNR and CDR2 FQNEAQ (reference sequence). This chain's CDR3 is CASSLDGTGNQPQHF. The CDR3 DNA sequence: TGTGCCAGCAGCTTAGACGGGACAGGGAATCAGCCCCAGCATTTT.

The rearrangement uses TRBV6-6 and TRBJ2-3; TRBD2 might be the D (7 bases). Trimming took off 6 bases at V and 3 bases at J, with 34 bases between the two ends. The CDR3 covers 21 residues. CDR1 and CDR2 from the germline V gene are MNHNY and SVGAGI (reference sequence). The CDR3, as DNA: TGTGCCAGCAGCTACCCGGACAGAGTCACTACATCGGGGGGCTCGACAGATACGCAGTATTTT. It is translated as CASSYPDRVTTSGGSTDTQYF.

J is TRBJ1-1 and V is TRBV2; D is unclear. This CDR3 has 13 residues. Germline-derived CDR1 and CDR2 are SNHLY and FYNNEI. Deletions cut 7 bases from V and 1 base from J, with 10 bases between. The DNA for the CDR3 is TGTGCCAGCATCTACAGTGGGAACACTGAAGCTTTCTTT. Translation gives CASIYSGNTEAFF.

V usage is TRBV14 and J usage is TRBJ1-3; 7 positions match TRBD1. This CDR3 has 14 amino acids. From germline, CDR1 is SGHDN and CDR2 FVKESK. Trimming took 5 bases from V and 2 from J; bases not matched to a gene: 3. CDR3 amino acids: CASSFDRAGNTIYF. The CDR3 DNA is TGTGCCAGCAGCTTCGACAGGGCTGGAAACACCATATATTTT.

Here the CDR3 reads CASSPMTGEWETQYF. The CDR3, as DNA: TGTGCCAGCAGTCCTATGACTGGGGAGTGGGAGACCCAGTACTTC. The chain joins TRBV2 to TRBJ2-5, with a possible D match to TRBD2 (5 bases). The CDR3 is 15 residues long. The V end was cut by 5 bases, the J end by 5 bases, with 18 bases between. In germline, CDR1 is SNHLY, CDR2 FYNNEI.

The V gene is TRBV27, the J gene TRBJ1-5; possibly TRBD1 for D (6 bases). Trimming took 6 bases from V and 5 from J, leaving 14 bases between them. The CDR3 is 14 residues long. The germline V gene has CDR1 MNHEY and CDR2 SMNVEV (reference sequence). This chain's CDR3 is CASRGGRGDQPQHF. The CDR3 region has the DNA TGTGCCAGCAGAGGGGGTAGGGGGGATCAGCCCCAGCATTTT.

This clone was detected once. The rearrangement uses TRBV5-8 and TRBJ2-5; no firm D call. The CDR3 has 11 residues. The V and J ends lost 4 bases and 3 bases respectively, with 4 bases between them. Per the germline V gene, CDR1 is SGHTS and CDR2 is YDEGEE. The CDR3 is CASSPEETQYF. The CDR3 DNA sequence: TGTGCCAGCAGCCCAGAAGAGACCCAGTACTTC.

The table lists this clone with a few counts. The chain links TRBV9 to TRBJ1-6; D unclear. The V gene's germline CDR1 is SGDLS and CDR2 YYNGEE. V was shortened by 0 bases and J by 3 bases, with 7 bases between the two germline ends. CDR3 size: 15 residues. In nucleotides, the CDR3 is TGTGCCAGCAGCGTAGGGCAGGACTATAATTCACCCCTCCACTTT. It encodes CASSVGQDYNSPLHF.

The DNA for the CDR3 is TGCGCCAGCAGCCAAGAAGGCGGGGGGGTCACCGGGGAGCTGTTTTTT. It encodes CASSQEGGGVTGELFF. The rearrangement uses TRBV4-3 and TRBJ2-2; 9 positions match TRBD2. The germline V gene has CDR1 LGHNA and CDR2 YSLEER. The CDR3 sequence is 16 residues long. V gave up 0 bases and J gave up 4 bases; unmatched junction bases: 3.

The chain uses TRBV3-1 (or the pseudogene TRBV3-2) and TRBJ2-3; 8 bases line up with TRBD2. The CDR3 is 17 residues long. Germline V gene data show CDR1 as LGHDT and CDR2 as YNNKEL (reference sequence). Unmatched junction bases numbered 8, after V lost 0 bases and J lost 3 bases. The CDR3 DNA follows: TGTGCCAGCAGCCAAGATAGGAGACTAGCGAAGACAGATACGCAGTATTTT. It encodes CASSQDRRLAKTDTQYF.

This clone came up a few times. Here the CDR3 DNA reads TGTGCCAGCAGCCAAGATGGCGGGACTGAAGCTTTCTTT. Protein product: CASSQDGGTEAFF. The chain recombines TRBV3-1 (or the pseudogene TRBV3-2) with TRBJ1-1; no firm D call. CDR3 length: 13 residues. The germline V and J ends were trimmed by 0 bases and 5 bases, with 7 bases remaining between them. The germline gives CDR1 LGHDT, CDR2 YNNKEL (reference sequence).

The genes are TRBV19 and TRBJ2-1; the match to TRBD2 covers 8 bases. V lost 4 bases, J lost 3 bases, and 11 bases stayed unmatched. The CDR3 runs 17 residues. Germline V CDR1 and CDR2: LNHDA, SQIVND (reference sequence). CDR3 in amino acids: CASSKDRGGLFYNEQFF. CDR3 bases: TGTGCCAGTAGTAAGGACCGGGGGGGTTTGTTCTACAATGAGCAGTTCTTC.

The chain carries TRBV4-1 and TRBJ2-7; maybe TRBD2 (6 bases). The V gene lost 1 base and the J gene lost 1 base, with 11 bases spanning the gap. The CDR3 spans 15 residues. Germline lookup yields CDR1 MGHRA and CDR2 YSYEKL. The CDR3 DNA follows: TGCGCCAGCAGCCAAGGTTGGGGGGAGTCCTACGAGCAGTACTTC. Its protein is CASSQGWGESYEQYF.

The CDR3 sequence: CASSTPGTGVYNEQFF. In DNA form, the CDR3 reads TGTGCCAGCAGCACCCCCGGGACAGGGGTTTACAATGAGCAGTTCTTC. V gene TRBV11-2 combines with J gene TRBJ2-1; 10 bases map to TRBD1. Germline V CDR1 and CDR2: SGHAT, FQNNGV. V shed 5 bases and J 4 bases; nucleotides not matched to a gene: 8. This CDR3 is 16 amino acids long. Using reference TRBV11-2 and TRBJ2-1 for the parts outside the CDR3, the full variable domain is EAGVAQSPRYKIIEKRQSVAFWCNPISGHATLYWYQQILGQGPKLLIQFQNNGVVDDSQLPKDRFSAERLKGVDSTLKIQPAKLEDSAVYLCASSTPGTGVYNEQFFGPGTRLTVL.

The chain carries TRBV9 and TRBJ1-3; D not certain. The CDR3 sequence is 13 residues long. V was trimmed by 0 bases and J by 2 bases, leaving 3 bases between them. Germline V lookup: CDR1 SGDLS, CDR2 YYNGEE. The CDR3 coding sequence is TGTGCCAGCAGCGTAGACACTGGAAACACCATATATTTT. It codes for CASSVDTGNTIYF.

V is TRBV3-1 (or the pseudogene TRBV3-2) and J is TRBJ2-6; 10 bases agree with TRBD1. CDR1 and CDR2 (germline): LGHDT, YNNKEL (reference sequence). The CDR3 is 16 residues long. The ends lost 6 bases at V and 3 bases at J; junction bases unmatched: 5. CDR3 in amino acids: CASRGTGVGGANVLTF. CDR3 bases: TGTGCCAGCAGAGGGACAGGGGTCGGTGGGGCCAACGTCCTGACTTTC.

In this sample, this clone turned up a few times. V and J are TRBV30 and TRBJ1-4; no clear D gene. The CDR3 extends over 14 amino acids. Deletions cut 1 base from V and 3 bases from J, with 9 bases between. Germline loops: CDR1 GTSNPN, CDR2 SVGIG (reference sequence). The CDR3 loop reads CAWSGRAANEKLFF. CDR3 bases: TGTGCCTGGAGTGGCCGGGCCGCTAATGAAAAACTGTTTTTT.